The sequence of this T cell receptor (beta chain) was determined in a study of post-analysis software for immune sequencing data. Study summary: The study covered relapsing-remitting, secondary progressive and progressive-relapsing courses of multiple sclerosis.

Study-wide points: Roughly 5 TRBV segments (TRBV5-6, TRBV5-1 and TRBV20-1 among them) occurred more frequently in patients than in controls. Those with multiple sclerosis, the patient group, showed significantly lower normalized Chao1 diversity than controls.

Of note for this clonotype: Its antigen remains unknown.

Prepared TCR beta cDNA libraries contained unique molecular identifiers. Input of roughly 0.85 to 11 million T cells yielded roughly 0.5 million cDNA molecules. TCRdb re-called the PCR reads through MiXCR, storing one row per CDR3 protein. The sample has under 900,000 distinct CDR3 sequences, roughly half seen once; the top ten hold 4% to 5.5%. Trimming stripped 0 bases from V and 4 bases from J, with 7 bases between. This CDR3 is built from 13 residues. Germline CDR1 is GTSNPN and CDR2 is SVGIG (reference sequence). This receptor was obtained from a girl between 5 and 17 years old with multiple sclerosis. The sample taken for sequencing was blood. This rearrangement joins TRBV30 to TRBJ2-1, with D hard to call. CDR3 in DNA: TGTGCCTGGAGTGTAGGATTTTACAATGAGCAGTTCTTC. Its protein is CAWSVGFYNEQFF.